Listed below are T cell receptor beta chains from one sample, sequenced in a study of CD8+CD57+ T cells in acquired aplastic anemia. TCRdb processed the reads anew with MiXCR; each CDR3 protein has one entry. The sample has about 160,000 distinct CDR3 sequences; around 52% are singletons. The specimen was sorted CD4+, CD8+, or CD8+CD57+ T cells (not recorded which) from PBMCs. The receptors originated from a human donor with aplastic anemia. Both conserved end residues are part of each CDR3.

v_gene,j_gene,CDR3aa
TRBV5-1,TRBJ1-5,CASSLDGASQPQHF
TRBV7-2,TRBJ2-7,CASSLDPVSYEQYF
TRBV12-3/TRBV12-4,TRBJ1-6,CASSLAAPLHF
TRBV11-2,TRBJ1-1,CASSWDGLKEAFF
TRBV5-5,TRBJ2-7,CASSFLAGGVYEQYF
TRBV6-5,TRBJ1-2,CASSYQRGDGYTF
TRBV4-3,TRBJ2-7,CASSQGRSSYEQYF
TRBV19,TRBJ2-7,CASRSAGTGGYEQYF
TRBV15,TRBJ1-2,CATKKNYGYTF
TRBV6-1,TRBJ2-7,CASSSRTSGSPSYEQYF
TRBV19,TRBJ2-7,CASSIDRSYHPYEQYF
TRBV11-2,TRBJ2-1,CASSLSNARHSYNEQFF
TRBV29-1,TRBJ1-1,CSVTGFSNTEAFF
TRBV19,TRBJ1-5,CATTPSNMGEQPQHF
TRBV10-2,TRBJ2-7,CASSETDADEQYF
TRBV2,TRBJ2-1,CASSEDRGRTNEQFF
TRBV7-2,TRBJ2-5,CASNLAGGIQETQYF
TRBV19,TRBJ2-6,CASGPYSGANVLTF
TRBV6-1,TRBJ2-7,CASSGYRQGSYEQYF
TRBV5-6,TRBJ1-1,CASSSLNEAFF
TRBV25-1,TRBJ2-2,CASSLGRAGELFF
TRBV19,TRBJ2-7,CASSPRQVGNEQYF
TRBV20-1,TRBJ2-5,CSASTSEEETQYF
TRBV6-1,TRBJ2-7,CASFGDGYRYEQYF
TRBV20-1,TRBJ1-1,CSARVRVAEAFF
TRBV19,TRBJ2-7,CASSTTGAGYEQYF
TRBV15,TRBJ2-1,CASSEGTGGFDEQFF
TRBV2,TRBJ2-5,CASSTMTTQYF
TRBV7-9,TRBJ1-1,CASSLTGTGPPQVTEAFF
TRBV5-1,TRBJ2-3,CASSLCEVSTDTQYF
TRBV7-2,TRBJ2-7,CASSWDLSGEQYF
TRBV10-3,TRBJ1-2,CAISGQGQGYTF
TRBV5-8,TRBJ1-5,CASSPQGYSNQPQHF
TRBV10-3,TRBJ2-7,CAISSGDGSSYEQYF
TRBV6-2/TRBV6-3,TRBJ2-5,CASSPGLAFDQYF
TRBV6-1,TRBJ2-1,CASKPAGTSGVNEQFF
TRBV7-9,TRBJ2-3,CASSFLAGADTQYF
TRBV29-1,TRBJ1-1,CSAPLGAEAFF
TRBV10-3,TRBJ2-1,CAISEGTGYEQFF
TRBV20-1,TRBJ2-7,CSAKSYEQYF